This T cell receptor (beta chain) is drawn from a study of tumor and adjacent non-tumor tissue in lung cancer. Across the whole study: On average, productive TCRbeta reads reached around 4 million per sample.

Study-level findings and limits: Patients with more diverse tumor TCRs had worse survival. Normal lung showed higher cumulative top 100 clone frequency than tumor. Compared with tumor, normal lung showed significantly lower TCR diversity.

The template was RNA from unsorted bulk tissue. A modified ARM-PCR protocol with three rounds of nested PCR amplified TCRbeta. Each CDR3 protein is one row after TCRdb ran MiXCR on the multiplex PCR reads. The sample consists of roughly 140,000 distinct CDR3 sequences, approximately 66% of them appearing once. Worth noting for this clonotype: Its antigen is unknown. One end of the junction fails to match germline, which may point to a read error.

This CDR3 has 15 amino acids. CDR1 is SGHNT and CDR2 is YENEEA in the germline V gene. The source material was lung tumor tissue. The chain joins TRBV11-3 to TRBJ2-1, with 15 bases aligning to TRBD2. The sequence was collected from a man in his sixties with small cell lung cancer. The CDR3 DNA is TGTACCAGCAGCCCCCGGACTAGCGGGAGGGCTGAGCAGTCCTTC. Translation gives CTSSPRTSGRAEQSF.